These T cell receptor beta chains were read from a single sample in a study of blood T cell repertoires in COVID-19. The repertoire was sequenced with immunoSEQ multiplex PCR; TCRdb's copy has only in-frame clones and lacks some. The sample consists of roughly 180,000 clones, about 85% of them appearing once. The source material was peripheral blood. The receptor set was obtained from a man between 18 and 35 years old with acute or convalescent COVID-19. CDR3s include the opening cysteine and the closing phenylalanine or tryptophan. The order of the fields is D gene, clone size, J gene, V gene, CDR3 DNA, CDR3 protein. A D gene is named only where the DNA matches it firmly. Clone size is shown for a subset of rows, as once, few, many or a class of expanded clone.

>NA|once|TRBJ1-1|TRBV6-5
TGTGCCAGCAGTCGGGGGTTGAACACTGAAGCTTTCTTT
CASSRGLNTEAFF
>NA|NA|TRBJ1-3|TRBV19
TGTGCCAGTAGTATGAGTGGACAGTTCTCTGGAAACACCATATATTTT
CASSMSGQFSGNTIYF
>TRBD2|once|TRBJ2-3|TRBV2
TGTGCCAGCAGTTGGACTAGCGGGGGATTGACAGATACGCAGTATTTT
CASSWTSGGLTDTQYF
>TRBD1|NA|TRBJ2-5|TRBV30
TGTGCCTGGAGTGCCGGGACAGGAGTCCTACAAGAGACCCAGTACTTC
CAWSAGTGVLQETQYF
>NA|NA|TRBJ2-1|TRBV6-5
TGTGCCACCCGGGACAATAGGGCCCCAAAGCAGTTCTTC
CATRDNRAPKQFF
>TRBD2|NA|TRBJ2-1|TRBV7-2
TGTGCCAGCAGCCCAGAGCGGGGGGAGTACAATGAGCAGTTCTTC
CASSPERGEYNEQFF
>NA|NA|TRBJ1-1|TRBV3-1/TRBV3-2
TGTGCCAGCAGCCAAGAACTATCAGGGGTTGAAGCTTTCTTT
CASSQELSGVEAFF
>NA|NA|TRBJ2-1|TRBV6-1
TGTGCCAGCAGTGAAGCAACAGGGTTCTACAATGAGCAGTTCTTC
CASSEATGFYNEQFF
>NA|NA|TRBJ1-6|TRBV6-5
TGTGCCAGCAGTTACTCGTCAGGGGATTCACCCCTCCACTTT
CASSYSSGDSPLHF
>NA|NA|TRBJ1-4|TRBV9
TGTGCCAGCAGCCCCCAGGGAACAACTAATGAAAAACTGTTTTTT
CASSPQGTTNEKLFF
>TRBD1|NA|TRBJ2-3|TRBV6-5
TGTGCCAGCAGGATCTGGACAGGGGGAACAGATACGCAGTATTTT
CASRIWTGGTDTQYF
>TRBD2|NA|TRBJ2-3|TRBV6-4
TGTGCCAGCAGTGACTCTGGAGGCGGGGGGGCAGATACGCAGTATTTT
CASSDSGGGGADTQYF
>TRBD1|NA|TRBJ2-3|TRBV9
TGTGCCAGCAGCCCCAGGCAGGGGGCAGATACGCAGTATTTT
CASSPRQGADTQYF
>NA|NA|TRBJ1-1|TRBV2
TGTGCCAGCAGTGTACGGGTGGGGAACACTGAAGCTTTCTTT
CASSVRVGNTEAFF
>TRBD1|NA|TRBJ1-2|TRBV15
TGTGCCACCAGCATTAAACCTCCGGGACAGGGACCTTACTATGGCTACACCTTC
CATSIKPPGQGPYYGYTF
>NA|NA|TRBJ2-7|TRBV7-9
TGTGCCAGCAGCCCGCCCACAAACTACGAGCAGTACTTC
CASSPPTNYEQYF
>NA|once|TRBJ2-7|TRBV4-1
TGCGCCAGCAGCCAAGATCCTAGCCGCGAGCAGTACTTC
CASSQDPSREQYF
>TRBD1|NA|TRBJ1-2|TRBV7-2
TGTGCCAGCAGCCCGAGGACAGGGACAACTAACTATGGCTACACCTTC
CASSPRTGTTNYGYTF
>TRBD1|once|TRBJ2-5|TRBV5-4
TGTGCCAGCAGCTTGGCCTTGGACAGGGGGCGAGAGACCCAGTACTTC
CASSLALDRGRETQYF
>TRBD1|NA|TRBJ1-6|TRBV7-9
TGTGCCAGCAGCTTAGAATTCGACAGGGGTAACTCCTATAATTCACCCCTCCACTTT
CASSLEFDRGNSYNSPLHF
>TRBD1|once|TRBJ1-6|TRBV19
TGTGCCAGTAGGGCAGGGGGGTCACCCCTCCACTTT
CASRAGGSPLHF
>TRBD2|NA|TRBJ2-3|TRBV30
TGTGCCTGGAGCGCCGACGGGCGGTTTAGCGGGTCTCCGAGCACAGATACGCAGTATTTT
CAWSADGRFSGSPSTDTQYF
>TRBD1|NA|TRBJ1-5|TRBV6-6
TGTGCCAGCAGTTACTTAGCCGGACAGGCCGATCAGCCCCAGCATTTT
CASSYLAGQADQPQHF
>NA|NA|TRBJ1-1|TRBV7-8
TGTGCCAGCAGCCAACAGGGTCAGGGAGCTTTCTTT
CASSQQGQGAFF
>TRBD1|few|TRBJ1-5|TRBV4-1
TGCGCCAGCAGCCAAGATGGCGGAGACAGGGTGGGTCAGCCCCAGCATTTT
CASSQDGGDRVGQPQHF
>TRBD1|once|TRBJ1-6|TRBV6-5
TGTGCCAGCAGTTACTCTGGACAGGGCACCAATTCACCCCTCCACTTT
CASSYSGQGTNSPLHF
>NA|NA|TRBJ1-3|TRBV6-6
TGTGCCAGCAGTTACTCGACCCCGACAGGAGGAAACACCATATATTTT
CASSYSTPTGGNTIYF
>NA|NA|TRBJ1-4|TRBV18
TGTGCCAGCTCACCAAGGTTGGCGGACAGAGGCAACCCTAATGAAAAACTGTTTTTT
CASSPRLADRGNPNEKLFF
>NA|NA|TRBJ1-1|TRBV19
TGTGCCAGTAGTACCCAACCTCAGGCGAACACTGAAGCTTTCTTT
CASSTQPQANTEAFF
>TRBD1|NA|TRBJ1-5|TRBV7-9
TGTGCCAGCAGCTTATCGCAACAGGGGGAACGGCAGCCCCAGCATTTT
CASSLSQQGERQPQHF
>NA|NA|TRBJ2-2|TRBV7-3
TGTGCCAGCAGGCTAACAGGCCCCGGGGAGCTGTTTTTT
CASRLTGPGELFF
>NA|NA|TRBJ2-1|TRBV2
TGTGCCAGCGGGAGGAGGGACTCCTACAATGAGCAGTTCTTC
CASGRRDSYNEQFF
>TRBD2|NA|TRBJ2-1|TRBV5-1
TGCGCCAGCAGCGACCGGCGGGGGATAAACAATGAGCAGTTCTTC
CASSDRRGINNEQFF
>NA|NA|TRBJ1-2|TRBV23-1
TGCGCCAGCGGGCGGGGCGGTCACCCTGGTAACTATGGCTACACCTTC
CASGRGGHPGNYGYTF
>TRBD1|NA|TRBJ2-1|TRBV24-1
TGTGCCACCACAGGGGGCCTTTACAATGAGCAGTTCTTC
CATTGGLYNEQFF
>NA|NA|TRBJ2-3|TRBV24-1
TGTGCCACCAGTGATCCCGGGGAGAAAAGCACAGATACGCAGTATTTT
CATSDPGEKSTDTQYF
>TRBD1|NA|TRBJ1-1|TRBV30
TGTGCCTGGAGTGTAGGGACAGCCGAAGCTTTCTTT
CAWSVGTAEAFF
>NA|NA|TRBJ2-1|TRBV20-1
TGCAGTGCGGATCAGGGAGGCGGGCAGTTCTTC
CSADQGGGQFF
>NA|NA|TRBJ2-5|TRBV18
TGTGCCAGCTCAGCAAGACTAGAGTCTGCCCAAGAGACCCAGTACTTC
CASSARLESAQETQYF
>NA|NA|TRBJ1-2|TRBV4-1
TGCGCCAGCAGCCCCCTAATACCCGGGACAACGTTCTATGGCTACACCTTC
CASSPLIPGTTFYGYTF
>TRBD2|once|TRBJ2-1|TRBV19
TGTGCCAGTAGTATAGCGAGCGGGGGAGAGCAGTTCTTC
CASSIASGGEQFF
>NA|NA|TRBJ1-2|TRBV4-1
TGCGCCAGCAGCCAAGATGGGGAGAATAGCTACACCTTC
CASSQDGENSYTF
>NA|NA|TRBJ2-1|TRBV30
TGTGCCTTAAAGAGAATTCTCGACTACAATGAGCAGTTCTTC
CALKRILDYNEQFF
>TRBD1|NA|TRBJ1-6|TRBV5-1
TGCGCCAGCAGCGGGGGACAGGGAAGCTATAATTCACCCCTCCACTTT
CASSGGQGSYNSPLHF
>NA|NA|TRBJ1-4|TRBV6-4
TGTGCCAGCAGTGAGCAGGCCGATAATGAAAAACTGTTTTTT
CASSEQADNEKLFF
>NA|NA|TRBJ1-1|TRBV2
TGTGCCAGCCGGAGGACAGACCTTACTGAAGCTTTCTTT
CASRRTDLTEAFF
>NA|NA|TRBJ2-3|TRBV2
TGTGCCAGCAGTGGGCAGGGCGCCACAGATACGCAGTATTTT
CASSGQGATDTQYF
>NA|NA|TRBJ2-2|TRBV5-1
TGCGCCAGCAAATCGACGGGGTACTCCGGGGAGCTGTTTTTT
CASKSTGYSGELFF
>NA|few|TRBJ1-2|TRBV7-2
TGTGCCAGCAGCTTAGTAGCAAACTATGGCTACACCTTC
CASSLVANYGYTF
>TRBD2|NA|TRBJ2-3|TRBV7-2
TGTGCCAGCAGCTTAGCAGCAGAGGGACTAGCGGGGGGTACAGATACGCAGTATTTT
CASSLAAEGLAGGTDTQYF
>NA|NA|TRBJ2-7|TRBV6-5
TGTGCCAGCAGTTACGTGGGAGGCTCCTACGAGCAGTACTTC
CASSYVGGSYEQYF
>NA|NA|TRBJ1-1|TRBV10-2
TGCGCCAGCAGCGGAGATCGAGGGACTGAAGCTTTCTTT
CASSGDRGTEAFF